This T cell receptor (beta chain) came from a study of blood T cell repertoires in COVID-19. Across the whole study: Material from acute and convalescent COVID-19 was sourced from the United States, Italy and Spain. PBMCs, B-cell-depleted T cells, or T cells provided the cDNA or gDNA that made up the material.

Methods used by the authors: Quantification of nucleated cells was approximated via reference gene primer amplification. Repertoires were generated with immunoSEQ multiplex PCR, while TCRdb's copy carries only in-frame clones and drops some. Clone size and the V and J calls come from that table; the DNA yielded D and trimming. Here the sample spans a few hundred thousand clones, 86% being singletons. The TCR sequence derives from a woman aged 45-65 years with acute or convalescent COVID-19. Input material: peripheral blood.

DNA for the CDR3: TGTGCCAGCAGCTTGACTAGCGGTACCTACGAGCAGTACTTC. Its translation: CASSLTSGTYEQYF. V and J are TRBV5-6 and TRBJ2-7; 8 positions agree with TRBD2. With 1 base clipped from V and 2 bases from J, the junction kept 2 bases outside the gene matches. The length of the CDR3 is 14 residues. Germline V gives CDR1 SGHDT, CDR2 YYEEEE.